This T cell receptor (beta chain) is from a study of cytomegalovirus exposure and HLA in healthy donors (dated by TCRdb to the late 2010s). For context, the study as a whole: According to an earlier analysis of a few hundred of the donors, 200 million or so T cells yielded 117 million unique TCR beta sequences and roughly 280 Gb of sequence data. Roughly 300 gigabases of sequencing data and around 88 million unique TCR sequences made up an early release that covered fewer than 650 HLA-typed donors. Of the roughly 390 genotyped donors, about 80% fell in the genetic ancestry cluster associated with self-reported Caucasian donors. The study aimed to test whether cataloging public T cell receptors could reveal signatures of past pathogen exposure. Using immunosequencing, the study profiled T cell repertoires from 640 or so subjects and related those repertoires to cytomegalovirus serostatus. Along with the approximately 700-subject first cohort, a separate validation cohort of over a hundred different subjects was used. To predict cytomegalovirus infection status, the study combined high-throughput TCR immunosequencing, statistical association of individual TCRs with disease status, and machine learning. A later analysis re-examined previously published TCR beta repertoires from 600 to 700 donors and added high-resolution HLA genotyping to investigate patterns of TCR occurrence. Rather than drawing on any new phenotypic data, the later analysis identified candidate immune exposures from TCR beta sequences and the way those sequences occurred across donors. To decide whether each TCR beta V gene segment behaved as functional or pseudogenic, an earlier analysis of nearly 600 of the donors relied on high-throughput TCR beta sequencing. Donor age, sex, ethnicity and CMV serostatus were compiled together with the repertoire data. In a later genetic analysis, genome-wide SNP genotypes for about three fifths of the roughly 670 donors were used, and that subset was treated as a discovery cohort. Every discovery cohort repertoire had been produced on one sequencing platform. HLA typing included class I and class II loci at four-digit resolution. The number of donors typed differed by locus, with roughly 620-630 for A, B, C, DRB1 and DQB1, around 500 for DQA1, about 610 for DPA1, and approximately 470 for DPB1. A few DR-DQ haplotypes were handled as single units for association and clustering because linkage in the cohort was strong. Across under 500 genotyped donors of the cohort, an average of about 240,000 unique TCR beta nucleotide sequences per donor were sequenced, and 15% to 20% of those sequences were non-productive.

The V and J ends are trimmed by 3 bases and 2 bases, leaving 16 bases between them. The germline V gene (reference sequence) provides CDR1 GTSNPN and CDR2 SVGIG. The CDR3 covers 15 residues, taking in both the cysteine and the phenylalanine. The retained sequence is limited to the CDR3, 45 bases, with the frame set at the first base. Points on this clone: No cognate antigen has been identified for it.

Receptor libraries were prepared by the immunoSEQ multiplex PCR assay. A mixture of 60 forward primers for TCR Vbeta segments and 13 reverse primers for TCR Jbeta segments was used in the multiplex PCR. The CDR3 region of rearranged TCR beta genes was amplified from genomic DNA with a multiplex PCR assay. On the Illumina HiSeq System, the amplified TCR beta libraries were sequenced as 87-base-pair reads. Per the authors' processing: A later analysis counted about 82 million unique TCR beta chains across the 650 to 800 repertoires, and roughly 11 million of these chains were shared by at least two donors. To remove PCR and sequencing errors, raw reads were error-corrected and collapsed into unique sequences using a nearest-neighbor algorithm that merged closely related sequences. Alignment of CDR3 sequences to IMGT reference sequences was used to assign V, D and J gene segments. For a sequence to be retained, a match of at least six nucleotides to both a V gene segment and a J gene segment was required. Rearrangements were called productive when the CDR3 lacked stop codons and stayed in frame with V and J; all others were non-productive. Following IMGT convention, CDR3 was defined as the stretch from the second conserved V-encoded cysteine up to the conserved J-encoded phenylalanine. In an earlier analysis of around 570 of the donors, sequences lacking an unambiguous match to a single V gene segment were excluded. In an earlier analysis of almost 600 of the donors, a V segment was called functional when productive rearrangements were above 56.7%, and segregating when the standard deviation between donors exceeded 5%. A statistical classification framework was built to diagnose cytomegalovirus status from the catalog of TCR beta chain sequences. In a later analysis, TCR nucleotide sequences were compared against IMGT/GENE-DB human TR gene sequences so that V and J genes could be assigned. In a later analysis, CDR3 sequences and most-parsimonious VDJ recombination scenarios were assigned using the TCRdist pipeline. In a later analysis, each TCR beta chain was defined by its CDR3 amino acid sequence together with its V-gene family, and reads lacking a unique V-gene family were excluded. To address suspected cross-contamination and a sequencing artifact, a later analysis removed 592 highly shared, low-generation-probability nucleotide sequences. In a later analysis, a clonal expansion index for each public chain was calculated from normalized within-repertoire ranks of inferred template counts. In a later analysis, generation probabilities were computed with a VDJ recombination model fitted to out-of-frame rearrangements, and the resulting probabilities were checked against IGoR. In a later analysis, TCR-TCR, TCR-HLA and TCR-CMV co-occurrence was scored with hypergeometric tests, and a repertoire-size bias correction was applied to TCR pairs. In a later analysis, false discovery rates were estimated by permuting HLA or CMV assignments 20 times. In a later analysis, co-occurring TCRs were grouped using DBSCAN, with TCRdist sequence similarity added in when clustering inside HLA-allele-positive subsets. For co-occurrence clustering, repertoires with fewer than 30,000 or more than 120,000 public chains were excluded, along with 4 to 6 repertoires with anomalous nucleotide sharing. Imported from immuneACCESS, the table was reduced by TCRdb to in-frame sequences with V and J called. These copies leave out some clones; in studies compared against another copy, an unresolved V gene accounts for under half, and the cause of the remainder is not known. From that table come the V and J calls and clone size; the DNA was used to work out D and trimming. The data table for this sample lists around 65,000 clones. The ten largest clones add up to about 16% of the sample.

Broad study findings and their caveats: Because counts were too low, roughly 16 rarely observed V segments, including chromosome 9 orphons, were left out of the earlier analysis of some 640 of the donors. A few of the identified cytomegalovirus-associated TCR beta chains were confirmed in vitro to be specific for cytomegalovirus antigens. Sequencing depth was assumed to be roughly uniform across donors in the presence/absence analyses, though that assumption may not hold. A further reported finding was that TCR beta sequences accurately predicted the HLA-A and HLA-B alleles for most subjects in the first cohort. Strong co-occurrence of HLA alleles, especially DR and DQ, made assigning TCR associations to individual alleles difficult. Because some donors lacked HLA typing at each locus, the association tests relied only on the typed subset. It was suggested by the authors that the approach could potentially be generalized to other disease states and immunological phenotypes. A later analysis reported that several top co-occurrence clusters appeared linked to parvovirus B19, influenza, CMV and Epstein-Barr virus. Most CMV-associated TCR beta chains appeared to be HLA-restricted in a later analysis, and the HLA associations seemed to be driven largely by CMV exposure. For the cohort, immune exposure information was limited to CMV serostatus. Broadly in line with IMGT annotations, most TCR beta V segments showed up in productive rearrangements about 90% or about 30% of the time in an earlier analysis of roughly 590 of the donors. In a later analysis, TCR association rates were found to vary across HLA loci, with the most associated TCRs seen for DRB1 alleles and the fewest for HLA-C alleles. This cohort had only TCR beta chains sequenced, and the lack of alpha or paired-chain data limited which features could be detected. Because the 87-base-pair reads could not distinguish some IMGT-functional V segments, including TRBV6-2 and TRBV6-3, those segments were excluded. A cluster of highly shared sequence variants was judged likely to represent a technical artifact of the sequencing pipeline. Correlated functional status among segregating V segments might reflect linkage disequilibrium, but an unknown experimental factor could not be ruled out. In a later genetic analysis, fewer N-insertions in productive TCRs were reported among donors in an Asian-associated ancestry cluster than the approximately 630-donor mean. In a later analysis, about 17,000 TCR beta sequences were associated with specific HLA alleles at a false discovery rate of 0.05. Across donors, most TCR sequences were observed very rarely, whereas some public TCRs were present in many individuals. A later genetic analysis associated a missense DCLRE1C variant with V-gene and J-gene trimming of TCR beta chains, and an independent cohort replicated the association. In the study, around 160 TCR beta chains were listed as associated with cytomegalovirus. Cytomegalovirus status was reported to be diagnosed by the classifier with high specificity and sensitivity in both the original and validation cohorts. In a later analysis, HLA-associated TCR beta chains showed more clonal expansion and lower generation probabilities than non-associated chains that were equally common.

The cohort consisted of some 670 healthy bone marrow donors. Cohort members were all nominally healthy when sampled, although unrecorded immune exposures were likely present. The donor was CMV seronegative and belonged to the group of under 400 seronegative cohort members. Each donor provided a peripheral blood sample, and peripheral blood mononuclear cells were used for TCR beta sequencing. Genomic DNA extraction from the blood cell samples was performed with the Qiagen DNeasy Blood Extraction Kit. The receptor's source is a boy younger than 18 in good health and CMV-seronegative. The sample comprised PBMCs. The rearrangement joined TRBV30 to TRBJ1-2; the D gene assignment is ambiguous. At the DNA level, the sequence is TGTGCCTGGAGGCATGAGGAAGGCGGCAACTATGGCTACACCTTC. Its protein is CAWRHEEGGNYGYTF. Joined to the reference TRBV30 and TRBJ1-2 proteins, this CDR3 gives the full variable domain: SQTIHQWPATLVQPVGSPLSLECTVEGTSNPNLYWYRQAAGRGLQLLFYSVGIGQISSEVPQNLSASRPQDRQFILSSKKLLLSDSGFYLCAWRHEEGGNYGYTFGSGTRLTVV.